This TCR beta chain was recovered during a study of T cell changes during pregnancy in multiple sclerosis. The CDR3 covers 15 residues. Germline values: CDR1 MNHEY, CDR2 SMNVEV (reference sequence). V was shortened by 0 bases and J by 5 bases, with 13 bases between the two germline ends. Measured with immunoSEQ multiplex PCR; TCRdb has only the in-frame clones, and not every one. The sample includes 15,000 to 20,000 clones, around 90% of them seen just once. The receptor's source is a female donor in good health, enrolled as a control in a pregnancy study. This chain uses TRBV27 with TRBJ1-1, with D perhaps TRBD1 (5 bases). The sample in question was CD4+ T cells from peripheral blood mononuclear cells, obtained in the first trimester of pregnancy. CDR3 region: CASSLSKGVRTEAFF. CDR3 coding DNA: TGTGCCAGCAGTTTATCGAAAGGGGTAAGGACTGAAGCTTTCTTT.